These 18 T cell receptor beta chains share one sample of origin, sequenced in a study of graft-versus-host responses after intestinal transplantation. Time point meaning: postoperative day 105 after intestinal transplantation (dayNNNN = postoperative day). Clones were read by immunoSEQ multiplex PCR, and TCRdb kept only the in-frame ones, dropping some. The sample contains some 10,000 clones, approximately 89% of which appear only once. The source was PBMCs, collected 105 days after intestinal transplantation. The origin of the receptors is a human patient who received an intestinal transplant, so some T cells may come from the graft donor.

The CDR3 DNA follows: TGTGCCAGCAGCTTACAGCTGAACACTGAAGCTTTCTTT. Translation: CASSLQLNTEAFF. The chain combines TRBV7-6 with TRBJ1-1; D unclear. This CDR3 is built from 13 residues. V was pared by 2 bases and J by 0 bases, with 4 bases between. Germline V lookup: CDR1 SGHVS, CDR2 FNYEAQ.

The chain employs TRBV19 and TRBJ2-2, with TRBD2 matching over 7 bases. The germline V gene has CDR1 LNHDA and CDR2 SQIVND (reference sequence). The J segment lost 8 bases and the V segment lost 11 bases, leaving 14 bases of the junction unmatched. CDR3 length: 14 amino acids. CDR3 protein: CAVAPAGVSGELFF. DNA for the CDR3: TGTGCCGTCGCCCCGGCGGGGGTCTCTGGGGAGCTGTTTTTT.

The sample holds one count of this clone. V and J are TRBV2 and TRBJ1-5; TRBD1 matches 10 bases. The V gene end was trimmed by 3 bases and the J gene end by 6 bases; junction bases not matched to a gene: 2. The CDR3 sequence is 14 residues long. Germline values: CDR1 SNHLY, CDR2 FYNNEI. Here the CDR3 DNA reads TGTGCCAGCAGTGAGGGGACAGGGGCTCAGCCCCAGCATTTT. The encoded protein is CASSEGTGAQPQHF.

CDR3 loop: CASSEVSSWGEQFF. The DNA of the CDR3 is TGCGCCAGCAGTGAAGTTTCTAGCTGGGGTGAGCAGTTCTTC. The chain recombines TRBV10-1 with TRBJ2-1; D perhaps matches TRBD2 (5 bases). This CDR3 comprises 14 residues. V was trimmed by 3 bases and J by 9 bases, leaving 15 bases between them. Germline lookup yields CDR1 WNHNN and CDR2 SYGVQD (reference sequence).

The chain carries TRBV7-2 and TRBJ2-1; D is perhaps TRBD1 or TRBD2 (7 bases each). This CDR3 has 16 residues. V lost 5 bases and J 7 bases, leaving 21 bases between the germline ends. CDR1 and CDR2 from the germline V gene are SGHTA and FQGNSA. The CDR3 loop is CASSESLGGGRNEQFF. The CDR3 region has the DNA TGTGCCAGCAGCGAATCCCTAGGGGGCGGGAGAAATGAGCAGTTCTTC.

Worth noting for this clone: One end of the junction is discordant with germline, which a read error may explain. The rearrangement links TRBV10-3 to TRBJ1-5; D unclear. From germline, CDR1 is ENHRY and CDR2 SYGVKD. The CDR3 has 15 residues. As DNA, the CDR3 is TGTGCCATCAGTGAGAGTGAGGCGATCAATCAGCTCCAGCATTTT. This codes for CAISESEAINQLQHF.

In this sample, this clone turned up a few times. The CDR3 is CASRLAGGHNEQFF. The DNA of the CDR3 is TGTGCCAGCAGGCTAGCGGGAGGTCACAATGAGCAGTTCTTC. The chain carries TRBV27 and TRBJ2-1; 11 bases are shared with TRBD2. CDR1 is MNHEY, CDR2 SMNVEV, per germline (reference sequence). With V trimmed by 6 bases and J by 5 bases, 3 bases remained unmatched. This CDR3 comprises 14 residues.

Remarks on this clone: The junction shows a germline mismatch at one end, possibly a read error. The genes are TRBV4-1 and TRBJ1-3; D perhaps matches TRBD1 (5 bases). Germline V gene sequence: CDR1 MGHRA, CDR2 YSYEKL. This CDR3 is 18 amino acids long. This chain's CDR3 is CAISQPFPGTYSGNTIYF. CDR3 nucleotides: TGCGCCATCAGCCAACCGTTCCCCGGGACCTACTCTGGAAACACCATATATTTT.

As to this clone: Other DNA sequences from this sample encode an identical CDR3 as well. The CDR3 nucleotides are TGTGCCAGCAGCTCTCGGACCCTTAACTATGGCTACACCTTC. It yields the protein CASSSRTLNYGYTF. This chain links TRBV9 with TRBJ1-2, with D unclear. CDR1 SGDLS and CDR2 YYNGEE come from the germline V gene. V was cut by 4 bases and J by 1 base, with 11 bases left in between. This CDR3 contains 14 residues.

The chain carries TRBV7-9 and TRBJ2-4, with TRBD1 matching over 8 bases. CDR3 length: 17 residues. With V trimmed by 1 base and J by 1 base, 6 bases remained unmatched. CDR1 is SEHNR, CDR2 FQNEAQ, per germline (reference sequence). CDR3 nucleotide sequence: TGTGCCAGCAGCTTAGAGAGGTGGACAGGGGCCAAAAACATTCAGTACTTC. Its protein product is CASSLERWTGAKNIQYF.

The chain links TRBV7-9 to TRBJ2-1; TRBD2 aligns across 7 bases. This CDR3 has 15 amino acids. Germline trimming cut 1 base from V and 9 bases from J; bases unmatched to any gene: 9. Per germline, CDR1 SEHNR and CDR2 FQNEAQ (reference sequence). The CDR3 here is CASSLGGLVWVEQFF. DNA for the CDR3: TGTGCCAGCAGCTTAGGAGGACTAGTGTGGGTTGAGCAGTTCTTC.

The chain recombines TRBV7-9 with TRBJ1-2, with D uncertain. The CDR3 extends over 13 amino acids. Germline CDR1 SEHNR, CDR2 FQNEAQ (reference sequence). With 5 bases removed from V and 3 bases from J, the gap between germline ends came to 10 bases. Written as DNA, the CDR3 is TGTGCCAGCAGCGGTAACACCTACTATGGCTACACCTTC. This codes for CASSGNTYYGYTF.

The chain recombines TRBV4-2 with TRBJ2-1; D perhaps matches TRBD1 (5 bases). The CDR3 totals 16 residues. The ends were cut back, 0 bases at V and 4 bases at J, with 13 bases in the middle. Per germline, CDR1 LGHNA and CDR2 YNFKEQ. CDR3 amino acids: CASSQDGETAYNEQFF. The CDR3, as DNA: TGTGCCAGCAGCCAAGATGGTGAGACAGCTTACAATGAGCAGTTCTTC.

This chain links TRBV6-5 with TRBJ2-7, with D possibly TRBD1 on 6 matching bases. The V end lost 4 bases, the J end lost 0 bases, and 13 bases lay between the germline ends. Per germline, CDR1 MNHEY and CDR2 SVGAGI. CDR3 length: 15 amino acids. DNA of the CDR3: TGTGCCAGCAGTTCCCCGGGACACAGCTCCTACGAGCAGTACTTC. Translating it yields CASSSPGHSSYEQYF.

The J gene is TRBJ1-4, the V gene TRBV5-4; D is undetermined. Trimming shortened V by 4 bases and J by 1 base, and 8 bases separated the two germline ends. The CDR3 consists of 14 residues. Germline CDR1 reads SGHNT; CDR2 reads YYREEE (reference sequence). The CDR3 nucleotides are TGTGCCAGCAGCCCGGGGATAACTAATGAAAAACTGTTTTTT. Residues: CASSPGITNEKLFF.

The chain has TRBV6-1 and TRBJ1-4, with D possibly TRBD1 on 5 matching bases. The germline V gene encodes CDR1 MNHNS and CDR2 SASEGT. With 5 bases removed from V and 8 bases from J, the gap between germline ends came to 12 bases. The CDR3 sequence is 13 residues long. The DNA of the CDR3 is TGTGCCAGCAGTAACGGGGGTCAGGAAAAACTGTTTTTT. Its protein is CASSNGGQEKLFF.

The chain uses TRBV6-4 and TRBJ1-5, with unresolved D. Germline CDR1 is MRHNA and CDR2 is SNTAGT. CDR3 length equals 13 residues. Trimming stripped 7 bases from V and 2 bases from J, with 9 bases between. CDR3 bases: TGTGCCAGCAAGTCGTGCGGCAATCAGCCCCAGCATTTT. Protein sequence: CASKSCGNQPQHF.

V and J are TRBV2 and TRBJ2-3, with TRBD1 identical over 12 bases. The CDR3 is 14 amino acids. The trim removed 10 bases at V and 4 bases at J, leaving 6 bases unmatched. CDR1 is SNHLY and CDR2 is FYNNEI in the germline V gene. The DNA of the CDR3 is TGTGCCACTCCGGGACAGGGGGCCGCAGATACGCAGTATTTT. Its translation is CATPGQGAADTQYF.